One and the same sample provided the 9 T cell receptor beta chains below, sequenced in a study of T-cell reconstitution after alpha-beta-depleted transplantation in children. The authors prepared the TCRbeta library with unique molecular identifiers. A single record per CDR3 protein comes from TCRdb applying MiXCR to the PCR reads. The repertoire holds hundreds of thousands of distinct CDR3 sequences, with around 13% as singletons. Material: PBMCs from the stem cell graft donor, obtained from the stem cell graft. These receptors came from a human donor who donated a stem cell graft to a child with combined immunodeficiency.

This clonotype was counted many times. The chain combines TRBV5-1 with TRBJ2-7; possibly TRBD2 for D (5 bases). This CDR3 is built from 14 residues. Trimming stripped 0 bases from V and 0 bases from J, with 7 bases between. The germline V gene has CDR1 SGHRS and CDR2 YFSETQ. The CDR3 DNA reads TGCGCCAGCAGCTTGGTAGGGAGCTCCTACGAGCAGTACTTC. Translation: CASSLVGSSYEQYF.

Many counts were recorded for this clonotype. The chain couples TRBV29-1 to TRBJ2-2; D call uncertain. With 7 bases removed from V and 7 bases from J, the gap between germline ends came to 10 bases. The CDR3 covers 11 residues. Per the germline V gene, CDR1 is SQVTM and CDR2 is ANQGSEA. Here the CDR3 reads CSGKDGGELFF. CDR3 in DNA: TGCAGCGGGAAGGATGGCGGGGAGCTGTTTTTT.

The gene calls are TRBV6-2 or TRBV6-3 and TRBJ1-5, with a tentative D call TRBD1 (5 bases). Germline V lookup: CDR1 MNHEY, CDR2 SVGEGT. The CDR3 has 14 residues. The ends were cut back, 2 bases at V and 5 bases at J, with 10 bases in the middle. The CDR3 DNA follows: TGTGCCAGCAGTTACGGGTTGGGGGATCAGCCCCAGCATTTT. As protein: CASSYGLGDQPQHF.

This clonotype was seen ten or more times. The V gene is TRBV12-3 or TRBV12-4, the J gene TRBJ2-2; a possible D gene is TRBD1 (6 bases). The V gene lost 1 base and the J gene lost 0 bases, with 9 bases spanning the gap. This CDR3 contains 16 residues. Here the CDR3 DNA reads TGTGCCAGCAGTTTAGGGGGACACTCGAACACCGGGGAGCTGTTTTTT. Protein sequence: CASSLGGHSNTGELFF.

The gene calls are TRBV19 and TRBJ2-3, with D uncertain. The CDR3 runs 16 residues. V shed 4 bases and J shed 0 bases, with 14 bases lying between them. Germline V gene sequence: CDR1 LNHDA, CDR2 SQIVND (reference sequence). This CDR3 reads CASSTFHQPSTDTQYF. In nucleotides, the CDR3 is TGTGCCAGTAGTACCTTCCACCAGCCTAGCACAGATACGCAGTATTTT. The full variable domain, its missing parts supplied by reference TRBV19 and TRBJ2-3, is DGGITQSPKYLFRKEGQNVTLSCEQNLNHDAMYWYRQDPGQGLRLIYYSQIVNDFQKGDIAEGYSVSREKKESFPLTVTSAQKNPTAFYLCASSTFHQPSTDTQYFGPGTRLTVL.

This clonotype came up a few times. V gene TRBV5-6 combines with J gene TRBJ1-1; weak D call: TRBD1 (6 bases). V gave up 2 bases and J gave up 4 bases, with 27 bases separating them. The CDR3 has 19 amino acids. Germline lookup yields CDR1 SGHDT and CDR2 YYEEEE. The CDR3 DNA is TGTGCCAGCAGCTTTCGGCCGGGGGGGGCCCGGGATTTCGGCACTGAAGCTTTCTTT. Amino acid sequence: CASSFRPGGARDFGTEAFF.

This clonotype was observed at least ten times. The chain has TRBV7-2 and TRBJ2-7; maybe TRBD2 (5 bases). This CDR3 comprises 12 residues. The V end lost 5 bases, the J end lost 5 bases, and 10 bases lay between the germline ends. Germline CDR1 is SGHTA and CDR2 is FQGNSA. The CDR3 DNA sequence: TGTGCCAGCAGCCCTAGCTGGGACGAGCAGTACTTC. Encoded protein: CASSPSWDEQYF. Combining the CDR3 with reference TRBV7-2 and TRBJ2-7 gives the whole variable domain GAGVSQSPSNKVTEKGKDVELRCDPISGHTALYWYRQSLGQGLEFLIYFQGNSAPDKSGLPSDRFSAERTGGSVSTLTIQRTQQEDSAVYLCASSPSWDEQYFGPGTRLTVT.

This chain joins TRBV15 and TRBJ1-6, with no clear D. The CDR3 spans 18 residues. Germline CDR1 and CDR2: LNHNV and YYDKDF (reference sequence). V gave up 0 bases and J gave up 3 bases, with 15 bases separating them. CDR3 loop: CATSRDRMSRIYNSPLHF. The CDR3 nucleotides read TGTGCCACCAGCAGAGATAGGATGAGTAGGATCTATAATTCACCCCTCCACTTT.

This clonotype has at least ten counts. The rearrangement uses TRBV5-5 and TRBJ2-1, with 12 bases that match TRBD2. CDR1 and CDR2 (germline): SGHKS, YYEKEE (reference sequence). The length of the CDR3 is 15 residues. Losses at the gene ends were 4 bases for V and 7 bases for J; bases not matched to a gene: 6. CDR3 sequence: CASSQTSGSINEQFF. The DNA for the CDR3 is TGTGCCAGCAGCCAGACTAGCGGGAGTATTAATGAGCAGTTCTTC.